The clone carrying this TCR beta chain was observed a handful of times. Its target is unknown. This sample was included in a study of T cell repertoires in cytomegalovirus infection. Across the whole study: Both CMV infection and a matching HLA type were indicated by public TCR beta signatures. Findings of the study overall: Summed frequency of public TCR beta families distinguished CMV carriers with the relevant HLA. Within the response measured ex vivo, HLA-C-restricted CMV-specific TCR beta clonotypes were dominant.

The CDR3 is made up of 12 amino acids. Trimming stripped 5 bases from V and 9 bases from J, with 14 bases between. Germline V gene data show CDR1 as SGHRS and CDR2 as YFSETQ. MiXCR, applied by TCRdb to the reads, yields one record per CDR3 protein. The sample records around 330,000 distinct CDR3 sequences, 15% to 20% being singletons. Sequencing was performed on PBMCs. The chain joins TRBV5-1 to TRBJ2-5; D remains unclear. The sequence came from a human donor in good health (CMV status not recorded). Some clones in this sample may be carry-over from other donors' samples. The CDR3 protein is CASRSDTDAQYF. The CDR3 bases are TGCGCCAGCAGAAGCGACACGGATGCCCAGTACTTC.